Listed below are T cell receptor beta chains from one sample, sequenced in a study of blood T cell repertoires in COVID-19. Method: immunoSEQ multiplex PCR; TCRdb's copy keeps in-frame clones and lacks some. This table holds more than 20,000 clones, 80% to 95% found once. The sequencing input was peripheral blood. The receptors shown here come from a human donor in a cohort sampled during active COVID-19. Both conserved end residues are part of each CDR3. The order of the fields is D gene, J gene, V gene, clone size, CDR3 protein, CDR3 DNA. The D gene is left open where the match is weak. Clone size appears in some rows only: once, few, many, or a class for an expanded clone.

d_call: -
j_call: TRBJ1-5
v_call: TRBV6-5
clone_size: -
cdr3_aa: CASSRKRGEEPQHF
cdr3_nt: TGTGCCAGCAGTCGGAAAAGGGGCGAGGAGCCCCAGCATTTT

d_call: TRBD1
j_call: TRBJ1-1
v_call: TRBV4-3
clone_size: -
cdr3_aa: CASSQLDRAFF
cdr3_nt: TGCGCCAGCAGCCAGTTGGACAGGGCTTTCTTT

d_call: -
j_call: TRBJ1-5
v_call: TRBV12-3/TRBV12-4
clone_size: -
cdr3_aa: CASRSSHQPQHF
cdr3_nt: TGTGCCAGCAGGTCCTCCCATCAGCCCCAGCATTTT

d_call: -
j_call: TRBJ1-6
v_call: TRBV6-1
clone_size: -
cdr3_aa: CASSVRAMGGNSPLHF
cdr3_nt: TGTGCCAGCAGTGTCCGGGCCATGGGAGGCAATTCACCCCTCCACTTT

d_call: -
j_call: TRBJ2-2
v_call: TRBV3-1/TRBV3-2
clone_size: -
cdr3_aa: CASSQDVGDGELFF
cdr3_nt: TGTGCCAGCAGCCAAGATGTAGGGGACGGGGAGCTGTTTTTT

d_call: -
j_call: TRBJ1-1
v_call: TRBV3-1/TRBV3-2
clone_size: -
cdr3_aa: CASSPPGVTEAFF
cdr3_nt: TGTGCCAGCAGCCCCCCGGGGGTCACTGAAGCTTTCTTT

d_call: -
j_call: TRBJ1-1
v_call: TRBV9
clone_size: -
cdr3_aa: CASSALAGLNTEAFF
cdr3_nt: TGTGCCAGCAGCGCTCTGGCGGGACTGAACACTGAAGCTTTCTTT

d_call: TRBD2
j_call: TRBJ2-3
v_call: TRBV5-1
clone_size: -
cdr3_aa: CASIRSGGATDTQYF
cdr3_nt: TGCGCCAGCATTCGTAGCGGGGGGGCCACAGATACGCAGTATTTT

d_call: -
j_call: TRBJ1-5
v_call: TRBV7-6
clone_size: -
cdr3_aa: CASSSQGNGQPQHF
cdr3_nt: TGTGCCAGCAGCTCACAAGGTAACGGGCAGCCCCAGCATTTT

d_call: TRBD1
j_call: TRBJ1-3
v_call: TRBV5-5
clone_size: -
cdr3_aa: CASSGPGTGDFSGNTIYF
cdr3_nt: TGTGCCAGCAGCGGACCCGGGACAGGGGATTTCTCTGGAAACACCATATATTTT

d_call: -
j_call: TRBJ2-7
v_call: TRBV19
clone_size: once
cdr3_aa: CASADKGYEQYF
cdr3_nt: TGTGCCAGTGCGGACAAGGGCTACGAGCAGTACTTC

d_call: TRBD1
j_call: TRBJ1-6
v_call: TRBV6-1
clone_size: -
cdr3_aa: CASSEKIRQGRSPLHF
cdr3_nt: TGTGCCAGCAGTGAAAAGATAAGACAGGGGCGATCACCCCTCCACTTT

d_call: TRBD1
j_call: TRBJ2-1
v_call: TRBV10-2
clone_size: -
cdr3_aa: CASSPTGGSYNEQFF
cdr3_nt: TGCGCCAGCAGTCCTACAGGGGGCTCCTACAATGAGCAGTTCTTC

d_call: TRBD1
j_call: TRBJ2-3
v_call: TRBV7-7
clone_size: -
cdr3_aa: CASSLGDSSLTDTQYF
cdr3_nt: TGTGCTAGCAGCTTAGGGGACAGCTCCCTCACAGATACGCAGTATTTT

d_call: -
j_call: TRBJ2-2
v_call: TRBV19
clone_size: -
cdr3_aa: CATKPRSGELFF
cdr3_nt: TGTGCCACCAAACCGCGGAGCGGGGAGCTGTTTTTT

d_call: TRBD1
j_call: TRBJ1-1
v_call: TRBV30
clone_size: -
cdr3_aa: CACERGQGTEAFF
cdr3_nt: TGTGCCTGTGAAAGGGGGCAGGGCACTGAAGCTTTCTTT

d_call: TRBD1
j_call: TRBJ2-7
v_call: TRBV6-5
clone_size: -
cdr3_aa: CASSNSRDRGREQYF
cdr3_nt: TGTGCCAGCAGTAACAGCCGGGACAGGGGGCGCGAGCAGTACTTC

d_call: TRBD2
j_call: TRBJ2-1
v_call: TRBV4-1
clone_size: -
cdr3_aa: CASSPRGDTNNEQFF
cdr3_nt: TGCGCCAGCAGCCCGCGGGGGGACACTAACAATGAGCAGTTCTTC

d_call: -
j_call: TRBJ1-6
v_call: TRBV27
clone_size: -
cdr3_aa: CASGQGGYNSPLHF
cdr3_nt: TGTGCCAGCGGCCAGGGTGGGTATAATTCACCCCTCCACTTT

d_call: TRBD2
j_call: TRBJ2-3
v_call: TRBV4-2
clone_size: -
cdr3_aa: CASSRRVSSGVSTDTQYF
cdr3_nt: TGTGCCAGCAGCCGGAGAGTTTCAAGCGGGGTTAGCACAGATACGCAGTATTTT

d_call: -
j_call: TRBJ1-2
v_call: TRBV24-1
clone_size: -
cdr3_aa: CATSGGTNYGYTF
cdr3_nt: TGTGCCACCAGCGGAGGGACCAACTATGGCTACACCTTC

d_call: TRBD1
j_call: TRBJ2-7
v_call: TRBV2
clone_size: -
cdr3_aa: CASSAGQGGSYEQYF
cdr3_nt: TGTGCCAGCAGTGCAGGACAGGGTGGGTCCTACGAGCAGTACTTC

d_call: -
j_call: TRBJ2-7
v_call: TRBV7-2
clone_size: -
cdr3_aa: CASSLSYRGGRDEQYF
cdr3_nt: TGTGCCAGCAGCTTAAGCTATAGGGGGGGCAGGGACGAGCAGTACTTC

d_call: -
j_call: TRBJ1-1
v_call: TRBV5-4
clone_size: -
cdr3_aa: CASSTLGEGNTEAFF
cdr3_nt: TGTGCCAGCAGCACCTTGGGGGAGGGAAACACTGAAGCTTTCTTT

d_call: -
j_call: TRBJ2-3
v_call: TRBV24-1
clone_size: -
cdr3_aa: CATSEVGGRADTQYF
cdr3_nt: TGTGCCACCAGTGAAGTCGGGGGGCGGGCAGATACGCAGTATTTT

d_call: -
j_call: TRBJ1-2
v_call: TRBV6-6
clone_size: -
cdr3_aa: CASGTQTSDYGYTF
cdr3_nt: TGTGCCAGTGGTACTCAAACCTCGGACTATGGCTACACCTTC

d_call: TRBD2
j_call: TRBJ2-4
v_call: TRBV11-1
clone_size: -
cdr3_aa: CASSPGGTKNIQYF
cdr3_nt: TGTGCCAGCAGCCCCGGGGGGACCAAAAACATTCAGTACTTC

d_call: -
j_call: TRBJ1-3
v_call: TRBV30
clone_size: -
cdr3_aa: CAWSDFRSSGNTIYF
cdr3_nt: TGTGCCTGGAGTGACTTCCGTTCCTCTGGAAACACCATATATTTT

d_call: -
j_call: TRBJ2-2
v_call: TRBV7-9
clone_size: -
cdr3_aa: CASSSRQVANTGELFF
cdr3_nt: TGTGCCAGCAGCTCAAGACAGGTCGCGAACACCGGGGAGCTGTTTTTT

d_call: -
j_call: TRBJ2-3
v_call: TRBV11-2
clone_size: -
cdr3_aa: CASSLDGAGISTDTQYF
cdr3_nt: TGTGCCAGCAGCTTAGATGGGGCAGGGATTAGCACAGATACGCAGTATTTT

d_call: -
j_call: TRBJ1-4
v_call: TRBV19
clone_size: once
cdr3_aa: CASSSSPATNEKLFF
cdr3_nt: TGTGCCAGTAGTAGTTCCCCAGCAACTAATGAAAAACTGTTTTTT

d_call: TRBD1
j_call: TRBJ2-7
v_call: TRBV11-1
clone_size: once
cdr3_aa: CASSITGQGFYEQYF
cdr3_nt: TGTGCCAGCAGCATAACGGGACAGGGGTTCTACGAGCAGTACTTC

d_call: -
j_call: TRBJ2-7
v_call: TRBV11-3
clone_size: few
cdr3_aa: CASSPIDRLSANEQYF
cdr3_nt: TGTGCCAGCAGCCCAATCGATCGGTTGTCTGCTAACGAGCAGTACTTC

d_call: TRBD1
j_call: TRBJ1-6
v_call: TRBV7-8
clone_size: once
cdr3_aa: CASSLRGDRGNSPLHF
cdr3_nt: TGTGCCAGCAGCTTAAGGGGGGACAGGGGCAATTCACCCCTCCACTTT

d_call: TRBD1
j_call: TRBJ2-7
v_call: TRBV5-1
clone_size: -
cdr3_aa: CASSYRRDRTYEQYF
cdr3_nt: TGCGCCAGCAGCTACCGGCGGGACAGGACCTACGAGCAGTACTTC

d_call: TRBD1
j_call: TRBJ2-3
v_call: TRBV12-5
clone_size: -
cdr3_aa: CASGLQGDTDTQYF
cdr3_nt: TGTGCTAGTGGTTTGCAGGGGGACACAGATACGCAGTATTTT

d_call: TRBD1
j_call: TRBJ1-2
v_call: TRBV2
clone_size: -
cdr3_aa: CASPRDRPYGYTF
cdr3_nt: TGTGCCAGCCCCCGGGACAGGCCCTATGGCTACACCTTC

d_call: TRBD1
j_call: TRBJ1-1
v_call: TRBV4-2
clone_size: -
cdr3_aa: CASSPTPGQLAFF
cdr3_nt: TGTGCCAGCAGCCCGACTCCGGGACAGCTAGCTTTCTTT

d_call: -
j_call: TRBJ1-2
v_call: TRBV5-4
clone_size: -
cdr3_aa: CASSFPTGNYGYTF
cdr3_nt: TGTGCCAGCAGCTTCCCGACAGGCAACTATGGCTACACCTTC

d_call: -
j_call: TRBJ1-5
v_call: TRBV5-1
clone_size: -
cdr3_aa: CASSLDGNQPQHF
cdr3_nt: TGCGCCAGCAGCTTGGACGGGAATCAGCCCCAGCATTTT

d_call: TRBD1
j_call: TRBJ2-7
v_call: TRBV7-9
clone_size: -
cdr3_aa: CASSRGQGYQQYF
cdr3_nt: TGTGCCAGCAGCCGCGGACAGGGGTATCAGCAGTACTTC

d_call: -
j_call: TRBJ1-1
v_call: TRBV18
clone_size: -
cdr3_aa: CASSPSPNTEAFF
cdr3_nt: TGTGCCAGCTCCCCGAGTCCGAACACTGAAGCTTTCTTT

d_call: -
j_call: TRBJ1-5
v_call: TRBV21-1
clone_size: -
cdr3_aa: CASRPPGHMNQPQHF
cdr3_nt: TGTGCCAGCCGACCCCCGGGACACATGAATCAGCCCCAGCATTTT

d_call: TRBD1
j_call: TRBJ1-6
v_call: TRBV2
clone_size: -
cdr3_aa: CASQGQALSSNSPLHF
cdr3_nt: TGTGCCAGCCAAGGACAGGCCCTTTCTTCGAATTCACCCCTCCACTTT

d_call: -
j_call: TRBJ2-5
v_call: TRBV7-2
clone_size: -
cdr3_aa: CASSPKETQYF
cdr3_nt: TGTGCCAGCAGCCCTAAAGAGACCCAGTACTTC

d_call: -
j_call: TRBJ1-1
v_call: TRBV19
clone_size: -
cdr3_aa: CASKTHMNTEAFF
cdr3_nt: TGTGCCAGTAAGACACACATGAACACTGAAGCTTTCTTT

d_call: TRBD1
j_call: TRBJ2-7
v_call: TRBV2
clone_size: -
cdr3_aa: CASSEPGQGFYEQYF
cdr3_nt: TGTGCCAGCAGTGAACCGGGACAGGGATTCTACGAGCAGTACTTC

d_call: TRBD1
j_call: TRBJ1-5
v_call: TRBV5-6
clone_size: -
cdr3_aa: CASSLAPGGSNQPQHF
cdr3_nt: TGTGCCAGCAGCTTGGCCCCAGGGGGGTCCAATCAGCCCCAGCATTTT

d_call: -
j_call: TRBJ1-3
v_call: TRBV12-3/TRBV12-4
clone_size: once
cdr3_aa: CASRTDTTIYF
cdr3_nt: TGTGCCAGCCGAACAGACACCACCATATATTTT

d_call: TRBD1
j_call: TRBJ1-1
v_call: TRBV2
clone_size: -
cdr3_aa: CASRKDRGGNTEAFF
cdr3_nt: TGTGCCAGCAGAAAGGACAGGGGCGGAAACACTGAAGCTTTCTTT

d_call: TRBD1
j_call: TRBJ1-1
v_call: TRBV5-1
clone_size: -
cdr3_aa: CASSLQGRYTEAFF
cdr3_nt: TGCGCCAGCAGCTTACAGGGGAGGTACACTGAAGCTTTCTTT

d_call: TRBD2
j_call: TRBJ2-3
v_call: TRBV5-1
clone_size: -
cdr3_aa: CASSLGGLGDTQYF
cdr3_nt: TGCGCCAGCAGCTTGGGAGGACTAGGCGATACGCAGTATTTT